Below, 21 T cell receptor beta chains from the same sample are listed, as sequenced in a study of beta chain features in type 1 diabetes. General study points: The study found moderately but significantly shorter TCRB CDR3s in all four CD4+ subsets of Type 1 diabetes patients.

Of the isolated RNA, all was reverse transcribed, and so the sequenced material was expressed TCRB transcripts. Sequencing used immunoSEQ multiplex PCR; TCRdb keeps in-frame clones, though not all of them. The data contain roughly 700,000 clones, roughly 12% of them singletons. These TCRs' antigens remain unknown. The sample consisted of naive CD4+ T cells from blood. These receptors all stem from a man younger than 30 with type 1 diabetes.

Only a few counts were recorded for this clone. The chain recombines TRBV6-1 with TRBJ1-2; TRBD1 agrees at 7 bases. CDR1 and CDR2 (germline): MNHNS, SASEGT. J gave up 5 bases and V 6 bases, and 12 bases lay outside the gene matches. CDR3 length: 15 amino acids. DNA of the CDR3: TGTGCCAGCAGCGACTGGGAAGACAGGGCATATGGCTACACCTTC. Translated, it gives CASSDWEDRAYGYTF.

This clone was detected a few times. V is TRBV19 and J is TRBJ2-6; TRBD1 aligns across 7 bases. Losses at the gene ends were 6 bases for V and 1 base for J; bases not matched to a gene: 6. Germline V CDR1 and CDR2: LNHDA, SQIVND (reference sequence). The CDR3 consists of 16 residues. The DNA of the CDR3 is TGTGCCAGTAGCCTCGAGGGACAGTCTGGGGCCAACGTCCTGACTTTC. It yields the protein CASSLEGQSGANVLTF.

For this clone: The same CDR3 can be traced to other DNA sequences in this sample. The rearrangement joins TRBV18 to TRBJ1-1, with D possibly TRBD1 on 5 matching bases. The CDR3 is made up of 14 amino acids. Germline CDR1 is KGHSH and CDR2 is LQKENI. V was trimmed by 1 base and J by 1 base, leaving 7 bases between them. The CDR3 loop is CASSPLGGNTEAFF. CDR3 nucleotides: TGTGCCAGCTCACCACTGGGGGGGAACACTGAAGCTTTCTTT.

V is TRBV2 and J is TRBJ2-3; maybe TRBD2 (5 bases). CDR1 SNHLY and CDR2 FYNNEI come from the germline V gene. Trimming left V 2 bases short and J 3 bases short, with 12 bases between. This CDR3 comprises 15 residues. The CDR3 region is CASSELASMTDTQYF. The CDR3 coding sequence is TGTGCCAGCAGTGAACTAGCCAGTATGACAGATACGCAGTATTTT.

The V call is TRBV5-1, the J call TRBJ2-7; tentatively, D is TRBD1 (6 bases). The V gene lost 0 bases and the J gene lost 7 bases, with 11 bases spanning the gap. Germline V gene data show CDR1 as SGHRS and CDR2 as YFSETQ. The length of the CDR3 is 13 residues. The CDR3: CASSLDRVGEQYF. The CDR3 DNA reads as TGCGCCAGCAGCTTGGACAGGGTAGGGGAGCAGTACTTC.

The V gene is TRBV9, the J gene TRBJ1-2; no definite D call. The CDR3 consists of 12 residues. Germline-derived CDR1 and CDR2 are SGDLS and YYNGEE. The ends were cut back, 1 base at V and 8 bases at J, with 9 bases in the middle. CDR3 residues: CASSVQHGGYTF. The CDR3 DNA follows: TGTGCCAGCAGCGTACAGCATGGGGGCTACACCTTC.

The chain has TRBV28 and TRBJ2-3; D call uncertain. Between the trimmed V and J ends, which lost 9 bases and 1 base, there was a span of 5 bases. Germline V lookup: CDR1 MDHEN, CDR2 SYDVKM. The CDR3 sequence is 11 residues long. In DNA, the CDR3 is TGTGCCAGTACACGCACAGATACGCAGTATTTT. Protein product: CASTRTDTQYF.

In this sample, this clone turned up a few times. Other DNA sequences in the sample encode the same CDR3. J is TRBJ1-1 and V is TRBV30; D is unclear. The V end was cut by 0 bases, the J end by 3 bases, with 8 bases between. The V gene's germline CDR1 is GTSNPN and CDR2 SVGIG (reference sequence). This CDR3 comprises 13 residues. In nucleotides, the CDR3 is TGTGCCTGGAGTGTACAAGAAGACACTGAAGCTTTCTTT. This encodes CAWSVQEDTEAFF.

This clone was counted only a few times. The genes are TRBV27 and TRBJ1-6; D is unclear. The V end was cut by 3 bases, the J end by 8 bases, with 5 bases between. The CDR3 runs 12 residues. The germline V gene encodes CDR1 MNHEY and CDR2 SMNVEV (reference sequence). The CDR3: CASSFWDSPLHF. In DNA, the CDR3 is TGTGCCAGCAGTTTTTGGGATTCACCCCTCCACTTT.

This clone has just a few counts. This sequence joins TRBV7-9 and TRBJ2-5; D unresolved. Germline V CDR1 and CDR2: SEHNR, FQNEAQ (reference sequence). Trimming left V 1 base short and J 2 bases short, with 11 bases between. This CDR3 comprises 15 residues. CDR3 sequence (DNA): TGTGCCAGCAGCTTAGGAGCGTCCTCTCAAGAGACCCAGTACTTC. Translated, it gives CASSLGASSQETQYF.

There are a few counts of this clone. V is TRBV9 and J is TRBJ2-2, with a weak D call TRBD1 (6 bases). V was trimmed by 5 bases and J by 0 bases, leaving 8 bases between them. Germline values: CDR1 SGDLS, CDR2 YYNGEE. This CDR3 spans 14 amino acids. CDR3 in DNA: TGTGCCAGCAGTAGGACAGCGAACACCGGGGAGCTGTTTTTT. As protein: CASSRTANTGELFF.

This clone was detected a few times. J is TRBJ2-5 and V is TRBV2; the match to TRBD1 covers 9 bases. The CDR3 is made up of 16 amino acids. Germline loops: CDR1 SNHLY, CDR2 FYNNEI. V lost 6 bases, J lost 5 bases, and 13 bases stayed unmatched. Here the CDR3 DNA reads TGTGCCAGCAGGAGTTCTTCAACAGGGGGCTGGGAGACCCAGTACTTC. This encodes CASRSSSTGGWETQYF. Complete variable domain (other parts from reference TRBV2 and TRBJ2-5): EPEVTQTPSHQVTQMGQEVILRCVPISNHLYFYWYRQILGQKVEFLVSFYNNEISEKSEIFDDQFSVERPDGSNFTLKIRSTKLEDSAMYFCASRSSSTGGWETQYFGPGTRLLVL.

This chain links TRBV30 with TRBJ1-1; no clear D. The CDR3 length is 13 residues. CDR1 and CDR2 from the germline V gene are GTSNPN and SVGIG (reference sequence). The V gene lost 0 bases and the J gene lost 4 bases, with 9 bases spanning the gap. The DNA of the CDR3 is TGTGCCTGGAGTGTCGACAAATCCACTGAAGCTTTCTTT. It yields the protein CAWSVDKSTEAFF. Full variable domain (rest looked up from reference TRBV30 and TRBJ1-1): SQTIHQWPATLVQPVGSPLSLECTVEGTSNPNLYWYRQAAGRGLQLLFYSVGIGQISSEVPQNLSASRPQDRQFILSSKKLLLSDSGFYLCAWSVDKSTEAFFGQGTRLTVV.

The chain is built from TRBV30 and TRBJ1-5, with D maybe TRBD1 (5 bases). This CDR3 has 15 amino acids. Germline V CDR1 and CDR2: GTSNPN, SVGIG (reference sequence). Trimming took off 4 bases at V and 0 bases at J, with 13 bases between the two ends. CDR3 protein: CAWNHGGYSNQPQHF. Here the CDR3 DNA reads TGTGCCTGGAATCACGGGGGGTATAGCAATCAGCCCCAGCATTTT.

The chain recombines TRBV2 with TRBJ2-3; TRBD1 agrees at 8 bases. This CDR3 is 15 amino acids long. CDR1 and CDR2 (germline): SNHLY, FYNNEI. Trimming took 4 bases from V and 1 from J; bases not matched to a gene: 4. The CDR3 sequence: CASSGTGLRTDTQYF. The CDR3 nucleotides are TGTGCCAGCAGTGGGACAGGGCTCCGCACAGATACGCAGTATTTT.

The chain is built from TRBV9 and TRBJ2-5; 8 bases map to TRBD2. CDR3 length: 15 amino acids. The V segment lost 3 bases and the J segment 1 base; nucleotides outside the gene matches: 5. Germline V gene data show CDR1 as SGDLS and CDR2 as YYNGEE. CDR3 in DNA: TGTGCCAGCAGCGGCCTCGGGACTAGCCAAGAGACCCAGTACTTC. Translating it yields CASSGLGTSQETQYF.

To note about this clone: Other nucleotide sequences in the sample specify the same CDR3. The gene calls are TRBV30 and TRBJ1-1; D is unresolved. Trimming took off 0 bases at V and 3 bases at J, with 5 bases between the two ends. The CDR3 is made up of 12 amino acids. Germline lookup yields CDR1 GTSNPN and CDR2 SVGIG (reference sequence). CDR3 loop: CAWSVSDTEAFF. In DNA, the CDR3 is TGTGCCTGGAGTGTATCGGACACTGAAGCTTTCTTT.

This chain connects TRBV5-4 to TRBJ2-7; D call uncertain. The CDR3 extends over 13 amino acids. Trimming left V 0 bases short and J 1 base short, with 5 bases between. Germline loops: CDR1 SGHNT, CDR2 YYREEE (reference sequence). Written as DNA, the CDR3 is TGTGCCAGCAGCTTGGGCGAGTCCTACGAGCAGTACTTC. Protein sequence: CASSLGESYEQYF.

This clone was detected only a few times. The chain employs TRBV14 and TRBJ2-1; either TRBD1 or TRBD2 may supply D (5 bases each). Germline CDR1 is SGHDN and CDR2 is FVKESK. The CDR3 extends over 15 amino acids. V lost 1 base and J lost 0, with 7 bases in between. The CDR3 DNA sequence: TGTGCCAGCAGCCAAGCAGGGAGCTCCTACAATGAGCAGTTCTTC. It specifies CASSQAGSSYNEQFF.

This clone was counted a few times. The CDR3 DNA sequence: TGTGCCAGCAGCTTAGTCGGGCGGGGGAACTACGAGCAGTACTTC. The encoded protein is CASSLVGRGNYEQYF. The chain joins TRBV7-2 to TRBJ2-7; 7 bases agree with TRBD2. Germline CDR1 is SGHTA and CDR2 is FQGNSA. V dropped 1 base and J dropped 3; count of bases not matched to a gene: 6. CDR3 length: 15 amino acids.

This clone was seen only once. Germline is not matched at one junction end, which may reflect a read error. The V call is TRBV6-5, the J call TRBJ2-3; possibly TRBD1 for D (6 bases). Germline CDR1 is MNHEY and CDR2 is SVGAGI. This CDR3 has 14 amino acids. The CDR3 DNA sequence: TGTGCCATCAGTTGGACAGCCGACACAGATACGCAGTATTTT. It encodes CAISWTADTDTQYF.